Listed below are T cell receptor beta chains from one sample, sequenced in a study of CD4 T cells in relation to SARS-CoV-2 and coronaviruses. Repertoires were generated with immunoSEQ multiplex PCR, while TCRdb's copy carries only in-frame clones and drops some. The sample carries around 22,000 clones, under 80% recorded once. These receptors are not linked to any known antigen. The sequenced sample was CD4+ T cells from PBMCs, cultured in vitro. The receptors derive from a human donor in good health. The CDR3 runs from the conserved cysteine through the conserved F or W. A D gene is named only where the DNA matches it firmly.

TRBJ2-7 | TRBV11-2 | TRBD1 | CATGQGVIYEQYF
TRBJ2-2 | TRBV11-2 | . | CASSSLKDTGELFF
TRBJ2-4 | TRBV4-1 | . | CASSPLGEAKNIQYF
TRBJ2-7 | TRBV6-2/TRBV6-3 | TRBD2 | CASSFPGTSGRREQYF
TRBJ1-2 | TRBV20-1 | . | CSASVTNGYTF
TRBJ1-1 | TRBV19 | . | CATQARGNTEAFF
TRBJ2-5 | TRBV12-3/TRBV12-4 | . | CASGRQEKTQYF
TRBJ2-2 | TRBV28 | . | CASGAVYTGELFF
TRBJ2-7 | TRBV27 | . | CASGRSSYEQYF
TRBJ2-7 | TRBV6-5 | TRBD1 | CASRPGTGNYEQYF
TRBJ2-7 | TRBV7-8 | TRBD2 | CASSTTAGGTSGSYEQYF
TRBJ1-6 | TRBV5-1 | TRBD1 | CASSYSSSGQNNSPLHF
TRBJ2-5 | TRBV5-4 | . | CASSRDQETQYF
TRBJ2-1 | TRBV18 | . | CASSPFPGDEQFF
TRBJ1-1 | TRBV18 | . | CASSRGDTEAFF
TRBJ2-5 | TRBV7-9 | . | CASSSPPPLEGPQETQYF
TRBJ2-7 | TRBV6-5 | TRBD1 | CASSRTGVGSYEQYF
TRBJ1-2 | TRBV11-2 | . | CASSLDWRGTYGYTF
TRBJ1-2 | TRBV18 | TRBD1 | CASSLDRDNYGYTF
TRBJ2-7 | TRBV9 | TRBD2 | CASSVGGMSGSFHEQYF
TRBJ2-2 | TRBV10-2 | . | CATPIQDTGELFF
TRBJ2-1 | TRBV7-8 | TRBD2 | CASSSSRTSTVDEQFF
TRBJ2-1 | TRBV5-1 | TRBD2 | CASSISIPGLAGGFNEQFF
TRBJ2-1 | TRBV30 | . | CALREKAYNEQFF
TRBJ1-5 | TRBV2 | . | CASSEARADQPQHF
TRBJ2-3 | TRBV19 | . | CASSNLEPDTQYF
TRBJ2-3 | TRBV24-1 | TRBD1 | CATSDLGQFGGTDTQYF
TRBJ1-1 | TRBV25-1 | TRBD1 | CASGIDRGRFYEAFF
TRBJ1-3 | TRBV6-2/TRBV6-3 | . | CASSYTQPGHSSGNTIYF
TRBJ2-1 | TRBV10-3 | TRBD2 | CAISESIAAGVNYNEQFF
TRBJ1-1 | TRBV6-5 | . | CASRQEFNTEAFF
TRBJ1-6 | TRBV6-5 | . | CASSYARTRVNSPLHF